A selection of T cell receptor beta chains follows, all from one sample in a study of pediatric ulcerative colitis. TCRdb's copy holds only in-frame clones and misses some; the assay was immunoSEQ multiplex PCR. In the table there are roughly 25,000 clones, roughly 71% of which are singletons. What was sequenced was gut tissue. The receptors were sampled from a boy under 18 with severe ulcerative colitis. CDR3s include the opening cysteine and the closing phenylalanine or tryptophan. The D gene is left open where the match is weak. A clone size is listed for some rows: how often the clone was seen (once, few, many), or a class if it is expanded.

CDR3 | DNA | D | size | J | V
CASSYGGAWTGELFF | TGTGCCAGCTCTTATGGGGGCGCCTGGACCGGGGAGCTGTTTTTT | NA | NA | TRBJ2-2 | TRBV18
CASSKASEDNEQFF | TGTGCCAGCTCCAAGGCTAGCGAGGACAATGAGCAGTTCTTC | NA | NA | TRBJ2-1 | TRBV6-4
CASVQPGNTIYF | TGTGCTAGTGTTCAGCCTGGAAACACCATATATTTT | NA | NA | TRBJ1-3 | TRBV12-5
CASSLLSGPYEQYF | TGTGCCAGCAGCTTACTTAGCGGGCCCTACGAGCAGTACTTC | TRBD2 | NA | TRBJ2-7 | TRBV7-3
CATSRDYPGQGEKLFF | TGTGCCACCAGCAGAGACTATCCGGGACAAGGCGAAAAACTGTTTTTT | NA | NA | TRBJ1-4 | TRBV15
CASRAGVDEQFF | TGTGCCAGCAGGGCAGGGGTCGATGAGCAGTTCTTC | NA | once | TRBJ2-1 | TRBV2
CASSQEVQTPTNTGELFF | TGTGCCAGCAGCCAAGAGGTCCAGACCCCTACGAACACCGGGGAGCTGTTTTTT | NA | few | TRBJ2-2 | TRBV4-2
CASSPQVGSSEQYF | TGTGCCAGTAGTCCCCAGGTTGGGTCCTCCGAGCAGTACTTC | NA | NA | TRBJ2-7 | TRBV19
CAGQGLDTNYGYTF | TGCGCCGGCCAGGGGTTGGATACTAACTATGGCTACACCTTC | NA | NA | TRBJ1-2 | TRBV10-1
CASSGVSSGTNEKLFF | TGTGCCAGCAGTGGCGTCTCGTCGGGCACTAATGAAAAACTGTTTTTT | NA | few | TRBJ1-4 | TRBV6-1
CASSPFSTETQYF | TGTGCCAGCTCACCTTTCTCGACGGAGACCCAGTACTTC | NA | NA | TRBJ2-5 | TRBV18
CASSYSNVGLGYTF | TGTGCCAGCAGTTACTCTAATGTGGGCTTAGGCTACACCTTC | NA | NA | TRBJ1-2 | TRBV6-6
CASSLTTDTQYF | TGCGCCAGCAGCTTGACCACAGATACGCAGTATTTT | NA | NA | TRBJ2-3 | TRBV5-1
CASSVGGGNQPQHF | TGTGCCAGCAGCGTAGGTGGGGGTAATCAGCCCCAGCATTTT | NA | NA | TRBJ1-5 | TRBV9
CASSATGGGYGYTF | TGTGCCAGCAGTGCGACAGGCGGAGGCTATGGCTACACCTTC | NA | few | TRBJ1-2 | TRBV2
CATMGTSGNFFNEQFF | TGTGCCACCATGGGGACTAGCGGGAATTTCTTCAATGAGCAGTTCTTC | TRBD2 | NA | TRBJ2-1 | TRBV19
CASSPGASYGYTF | TGCGCCAGCAGCCCGGGGGCTTCGTATGGCTACACCTTC | NA | NA | TRBJ1-2 | TRBV4-1
CASGFTGGGNEQFF | TGTGCTAGTGGTTTCACAGGGGGCGGAAATGAGCAGTTCTTC | TRBD1 | NA | TRBJ2-1 | TRBV12-5
CASSLIMGNGYNEQFF | TGTGCCAGCAGCTTAATAATGGGGAACGGTTACAATGAGCAGTTCTTC | NA | NA | TRBJ2-1 | TRBV5-6
CASSLVASEYNEQFF | TGCGCCAGCAGCTTGGTGGCTAGCGAGTACAATGAGCAGTTCTTC | NA | NA | TRBJ2-1 | TRBV5-1
CASSFEGPTYGYTF | TGTGCCAGCAGCTTCGAGGGTCCCACCTATGGCTACACCTTC | NA | NA | TRBJ1-2 | TRBV11-1
CASSFGLKGGELFF | TGTGCCAGCAGCTTCGGACTCAAAGGCGGGGAGCTGTTTTTT | NA | NA | TRBJ2-2 | TRBV5-6
CASSPGAYEQYF | TGTGCCAGCTCACCAGGTGCCTACGAGCAGTACTTC | NA | NA | TRBJ2-7 | TRBV18
CASSGLSSGGVSYNEQFF | TGTGCCAGCAGCGGACTTTCCAGCGGGGGGGTCTCCTACAATGAGCAGTTCTTC | TRBD2 | NA | TRBJ2-1 | TRBV7-9
CASSTLGGRAEAFF | TGTGCCAGCAGTACCTTAGGGGGACGGGCTGAAGCTTTCTTT | NA | NA | TRBJ1-1 | TRBV6-1
CAISELAGAYEQYF | TGTGCCATCAGTGAACTAGCGGGAGCCTACGAGCAGTACTTC | TRBD2 | NA | TRBJ2-7 | TRBV10-3
CASSPALTGAGGDTQYF | TGTGCCAGCAGTCCCGCCCTGACAGGGGCGGGGGGAGATACGCAGTATTTT | NA | NA | TRBJ2-3 | TRBV28
CASSLAGGAGYTF | TGTGCCAGCAGCTTAGCTGGGGGGGCTGGCTACACCTTC | NA | NA | TRBJ1-2 | TRBV7-6
CASDLPGLAGHEQFF | TGTGCCAGCGACTTACCGGGACTAGCGGGTCATGAGCAGTTCTTC | TRBD2 | NA | TRBJ2-1 | TRBV19
CASSLGPGRGAYEQYF | TGTGCCAGCAGCTTAGGCCCAGGAAGGGGTGCCTACGAGCAGTACTTC | NA | NA | TRBJ2-7 | TRBV7-6
CASSLNWGGNTEAFF | TGTGCCAGCAGCTTAAATTGGGGGGGGAACACTGAAGCTTTCTTT | NA | NA | TRBJ1-1 | TRBV5-4
CASSLAWREENEQFF | TGTGCCAGCAGCCTCGCATGGAGGGAGGAGAATGAGCAGTTCTTC | NA | NA | TRBJ2-1 | TRBV7-9
CASSPPYTRVGEKLFF | TGTGCCAGCTCACCACCTTACACGAGGGTCGGAGAAAAACTGTTTTTT | NA | NA | TRBJ1-4 | TRBV18
CASSSSGSFTDTQYF | TGTGCCAGCAGCTCTAGCGGCTCATTTACAGATACGCAGTATTTT | TRBD2 | NA | TRBJ2-3 | TRBV11-3
CASSGGGTGGTATSYEQYF | TGTGCCAGCAGCGGCGGCGGGACAGGGGGGACTGCTACCTCCTACGAGCAGTACTTC | TRBD1 | NA | TRBJ2-7 | TRBV9
CASSLMTGAYNEQFF | TGTGCCAGCAGCTTAATGACAGGGGCGTACAATGAGCAGTTCTTC | TRBD1 | NA | TRBJ2-1 | TRBV7-3
CASSYKGGQYF | TGTGCCAGCAGTTACAAGGGTGGGCAGTACTTC | NA | NA | TRBJ2-7 | TRBV6-6
CASTRSGPTYNEQFF | TGTGCCAGCACCCGTAGCGGGCCAACCTACAATGAGCAGTTCTTC | TRBD2 | NA | TRBJ2-1 | TRBV27
CASSLQGGTEAFF | TGTGCCAGCAGCTTACAAGGGGGGACTGAAGCTTTCTTT | NA | NA | TRBJ1-1 | TRBV11-2
CASSRIVLAGGTNEQFF | TGTGCCAGCAGTAGAATTGTACTAGCGGGGGGTACAAATGAGCAGTTCTTC | TRBD2 | NA | TRBJ2-1 | TRBV27
CASSSGQSTEAFF | TGTGCCAGCAGCTCGGGACAGAGCACTGAAGCTTTCTTT | TRBD1 | NA | TRBJ1-1 | TRBV7-9
CASSPLAANTEAFF | TGTGCCAGCTCACCACTGGCAGCAAACACTGAAGCTTTCTTT | NA | NA | TRBJ1-1 | TRBV18